Presented here are 24 T cell receptor beta chains from one specimen sequenced in a study of tumor and adjacent non-tumor tissue in lung cancer. This sample's RNA came from whole unsorted tissue. Three rounds of nested PCR, following a modified ARM-PCR protocol, produced the TCRbeta library. MiXCR, applied by TCRdb to the multiplex PCR reads, yields one record per CDR3 protein. The sample yields roughly 200,000 distinct CDR3 sequences, 71% seen once. The sample was lung tumor tissue. These TCRs come from a man between 60 and 75 years old with non-small cell lung cancer.

The chain joins TRBV6-2 or TRBV6-3 to TRBJ1-2, with 9 bases lining up with TRBD1. Trimming took 4 bases from V and 12 from J; bases not matched to a gene: 15. The CDR3 runs 15 residues. Germline CDR1 and CDR2: MNHEY and SVGEGT. The CDR3 DNA is TGTGCCAGCAGTTTATCAACCTGGACAGGGGAATGCCACACCTTC. Encoded protein: CASSLSTWTGECHTF.

About this clonotype itself: As the CDR3 is not closed by the conserved phenylalanine or tryptophan, this likely results from a read error. This chain joins TRBV11-2 and TRBJ1-2, with 7 bases identical to TRBD1. Trimming at V came to 3 bases and at J to 5 bases, leaving 9 bases not matched to a gene. The CDR3 consists of 15 residues. Germline V gene lookup returns CDR1 SGHAT and CDR2 FQNNGV. The CDR3 DNA reads TGTGCCAGCAGCTTTAAACAGGGGCTTAATTATGGCTACACCCTC. It is translated as CASSFKQGLNYGYTL.

Comments on this clonotype: A single base separates this from a much larger clone, so it may be a read error. V is TRBV20-1 and J is TRBJ2-2; 10 bases are a match to TRBD1. Germline-derived CDR1 and CDR2 are DFQATT and SNEGSKA (reference sequence). The length of the CDR3 is 15 residues. The CDR3 protein is CSARSRTGGTGVLFF. Here the CDR3 DNA reads TGCAGTGCTAGGTCGAGGACAGGGGGGACCGGGGTGCTGTTTTTT.

Details on this clonotype: Its ends do not fully match the called genes, so a read error is possible. Here the CDR3 reads CSACSEAGEKLFF. The CDR3 nucleotides read TGTAGTGCTTGCAGTGAGGCGGGCGAAAAACTGTTTTTT. This chain joins TRBV20-1 and TRBJ1-4, with unresolved D. Germline V lookup: CDR1 DFQATT, CDR2 SNEGSKA (reference sequence). This CDR3 has 13 amino acids.

In its sample, this clonotype was seen a few times. V usage is TRBV5-1 and J usage is TRBJ2-5, with TRBD1 as a possible D gene (5 bases). CDR1 SGHRS and CDR2 YFSETQ come from the germline V gene. CDR3 length: 15 amino acids. The ends were cut back, 2 bases at V and 5 bases at J, with 16 bases in the middle. CDR3 bases: TGCGCCAGCAGCTTACAGTCACCGGACAAGGAGACCCAGTACTTC. Its translation: CASSLQSPDKETQYF.

This chain connects TRBV4-2 to TRBJ1-5; no firm D call. The CDR3 sequence is 17 residues long. V gave up 0 bases and J gave up 9 bases, with 21 bases separating them. The V gene's germline CDR1 is LGHNA and CDR2 YNFKEQ. CDR3 residues: CASSQDATVNDYRPQHF. The CDR3 DNA reads as TGTGCCAGCAGCCAAGACGCCACAGTCAATGACTATCGGCCCCAGCATTTT.

For this clonotype: One end of the junction fails to match germline, which may point to a read error. The rearrangement links TRBV6-5 to TRBJ2-6; D is possibly TRBD1 or TRBD2 (6 bases each). In germline, CDR1 is MNHEY, CDR2 SVGAGI. The CDR3 contains 16 residues. CDR3 in DNA: TGTGCCAGCCGTTACTCGGAGGGGGTTGGGACCAACGTCCTGACTTTC. Protein: CASRYSEGVGTNVLTF.

With respect to this clonotype: A much larger clone lies one base from this, so it may be a read error. This rearrangement joins TRBV11-2 to TRBJ2-5; D may be TRBD2 (6 bases). Germline CDR1 SGHAT, CDR2 FQNNGV. CDR3 length: 16 amino acids. The CDR3 DNA is TGTGCCAGCAGCTTAAGCCCACTAGCCTTCCAAGAGACCCAGTGCTTC. Translated, it gives CASSLSPLAFQETQCF.

For this clonotype: Relative to the germline gene, one junction end is altered; a read error may explain this. The chain has TRBV4-1 and TRBJ2-5; TRBD2 agrees at 13 bases. CDR1 MGHRA and CDR2 YSYEKL come from the germline V gene. The CDR3 contains 15 residues. Here the CDR3 reads CASSYTSGGAQTQNF. The DNA for the CDR3 is TGCGCCAGCAGCTACACTAGCGGGGGGGCACAGACCCAGAACTTC.

This clonotype was recorded a few times. The chain uses TRBV6-1 and TRBJ2-1, with D possibly TRBD2 on 5 matching bases. The V gene lost 6 bases and the J gene lost 4 bases, with 10 bases spanning the gap. CDR3 length equals 13 residues. The V gene's germline CDR1 is MNHNS and CDR2 SASEGT. The CDR3 is CASRGEGYNEQFF. CDR3 sequence (DNA): TGTGCCAGCAGGGGAGAAGGGTACAATGAGCAGTTCTTC.

On this clonotype: Since a much larger clone is just one base distant, this may be a read error. The chain carries TRBV6-5 and TRBJ2-7; D may be TRBD2 (5 bases). V was pared by 10 bases and J by 3 bases, with 22 bases between. The CDR3 has 15 amino acids. Germline CDR1 reads MNHEY; CDR2 reads SVGAGI. The CDR3 here is CAISPPGKRVYEQYF. The CDR3 nucleotides are TGTGCCATCAGCCCCCCCGGGAAAAGGGTCTACGAGCAGTACTTC.

Points on this clonotype: At one end the junction does not follow the germline gene, possibly because of a read error. The rearrangement uses TRBV6-5 and TRBJ2-7; 8 bases map to TRBD2. This CDR3 has 16 amino acids. Germline CDR1 is MNHEY and CDR2 is SVGAGI. The CDR3 loop is CAISYSSSGLTYEQYF. CDR3 coding DNA: TGTGCCATCAGTTACTCGTCTAGCGGGCTCACCTACGAGCAGTACTTC.

About this clonotype itself: Sequence at one end of the junction differs from germline and may be a read error. The chain links TRBV29-1 to TRBJ2-1, with 8 bases matching TRBD2. The CDR3 has 14 residues. The germline V gene encodes CDR1 SQVTM and CDR2 ANQGSEA. The CDR3 loop reads CSVEGAGVLAEQFF. Written as DNA, the CDR3 is TGTAGCGTTGAAGGAGCGGGGGTCCTTGCGGAGCAGTTCTTC.

This clonotype was counted a single time. Since the CDR3 does not end with the conserved phenylalanine or tryptophan, this likely comes from a read error. The rearrangement joins TRBV11-3 to TRBJ2-1; no clear D gene. CDR3 length: 15 residues. Germline values: CDR1 SGHNT, CDR2 YENEEA. Trimming removed 4 bases from V and 4 bases from J, with 14 bases in between. The DNA of the CDR3 is TGTGCCAGCAGCTCCGAGGCGGTGGGGTACAATGAGCAGTTCTGC. Its protein product is CASSSEAVGYNEQFC.

The chain links TRBV6-2 or TRBV6-3 to TRBJ2-4; the D gene is possibly TRBD2 (6 bases). The CDR3 sequence is 15 residues long. The germline V gene encodes CDR1 MNHEY and CDR2 SVGEGT. V was clipped by 10 bases and J by 0 bases, with 16 bases between them. The CDR3 reads CANQLVGLAKNIQYF. The DNA for the CDR3 is TGTGCCAACCAACTAGTGGGACTAGCCAAAAACATTCAGTACTTC.

With regard to this clonotype: A read error may account for a junction end that differs from germline. CDR3 in amino acids: CVSSYSERDGYTF. CDR3 nucleotide sequence: TGTGTCAGCAGTTACTCTGAGCGGGATGGCTACACCTTC. This chain uses TRBV6-5 with TRBJ1-2; D is unresolved. The CDR3 runs 13 residues. CDR1 MNHEY and CDR2 SVGAGI come from the germline V gene.

Concerning this clonotype itself: Germline and junction disagree at one end, which may indicate a read error. The genes are TRBV4-2 and TRBJ1-5; TRBD1 is a possible D gene (5 bases). The CDR3 loop spans 14 amino acids. The germline V gene encodes CDR1 LGHNA and CDR2 YNFKEQ. CDR3 residues: CASSDGEGNQPQHF. The CDR3, as DNA: TGTGCCAGCAGCGATGGCGAGGGGAATCAGCCCCAGCATTTC.

To note about this clonotype: A much larger clone differs from this one at a single base, so this may be a read error. The V gene is TRBV28, the J gene TRBJ1-6; no clear D gene. The germline V gene encodes CDR1 MDHEN and CDR2 SYDVKM. The CDR3 sequence is 16 residues long. The V and J ends lost 4 bases and 8 bases respectively, with 18 bases between them. The CDR3 DNA sequence: TGTGCCAGCAGTTCGGCAACAAGGGCATATGATTCACCCCTCCACTTT. Its protein is CASSSATRAYDSPLHF.

The CDR3 DNA reads as TGCAGTGTCCAAAAACAGGGGCTGAACACTGAAGCTTTCTTT. Protein product: CSVQKQGLNTEAFF. The chain couples TRBV20-1 to TRBJ1-1; 7 bases fit TRBD1. The germline V gene encodes CDR1 DFQATT and CDR2 SNEGSKA (reference sequence). Unmatched junction bases numbered 8, after V lost 7 bases and J lost 0 bases. This CDR3 region has 14 residues.

The chain carries TRBV28 and TRBJ1-1; D is unresolved. The CDR3 covers 13 residues. Germline-derived CDR1 and CDR2 are MDHEN and SYDVKM. The ends were cut back, 3 bases at V and 7 bases at J, with 12 bases in the middle. The CDR3 spells CASSFGLNGEAFF. The CDR3 nucleotides are TGTGCCAGCAGTTTCGGGCTAAACGGTGAAGCTTTCTTT.

Regarding this clonotype: A clone one base away is much larger, so this may be a read error. V and J are TRBV30 and TRBJ1-2; 9 bases agree with TRBD1. CDR3 length equals 14 residues. Germline V gene data show CDR1 as GTSNPN and CDR2 as SVGIG (reference sequence). The CDR3 region has the DNA TGTGTCTGGAGGGGGACAGGGATAAACTATGGCTACACCTTC. As protein: CVWRGTGINYGYTF.

Turning to this clonotype: A much larger clone sits a single nucleotide away, making a read error possible. This chain connects TRBV4-3 to TRBJ1-3; 7 nucleotides line up with TRBD1. There are 17 residues in the CDR3. CDR1 and CDR2 from the germline V gene are LGHNA and YSLEER. CDR3 amino acids: CTSSQEQGYYSGNTIYF. The CDR3, as DNA: TGCACCAGCAGCCAAGAACAGGGGTACTACTCTGGAAACACCATATATTTT.

Points on this clonotype: As the CDR3 is not closed by the conserved phenylalanine or tryptophan, this likely results from a read error. The rearrangement uses TRBV12-3 or TRBV12-4 and TRBJ1-3; D unclear. The V and J ends lost 8 bases and 0 bases respectively, with 5 bases between them. CDR3 size: 12 residues. The CDR3 DNA reads as TGTGCCAGCGGAGTCTCTGGAAACACCATATATTCC. It specifies CASGVSGNTIYS.

The genes are TRBV11-3 and TRBJ2-1; 10 bases align to TRBD2. The CDR3 consists of 15 residues. Germline values: CDR1 SGHNT, CDR2 YENEEA. The J segment lost 8 bases and the V segment lost 6 bases, leaving 10 bases of the junction unmatched. As DNA, the CDR3 is TGTGCCAGCAGTTCAGAGCGGGAGGGCCGGGATGAGCAGTTCTTC. It translates to CASSSEREGRDEQFF.